This T cell receptor beta chain is drawn from a study of lymphopenia after photon versus proton radiotherapy. Data came from immunoSEQ multiplex PCR; TCRdb stores just in-frame clones and leaves some out. The repertoire consists of about 35,000 clones, with more than 85% occurring once and the leading ten covering roughly 15%. Study-wide results and limits: Survival link was tested only in deceased patients; proton benefit remains a possibility. A bigger post-nadir fall in TCR diversity correlated inversely with survival time in deceased patients. Post-nadir diversity loss with photons came from oligoclonal expansion, particularly CD8+ Temra cells.

V dropped 4 bases and J dropped 0; count of bases not matched to a gene: 5. The CDR3 is 18 amino acids. Germline V gene lookup returns CDR1 ENHRY and CDR2 SYGVKD. Concerning this clone itself: Its antigen is undetermined.

The material sequenced was peripheral blood, taken from a patient treated with photon-based radiotherapy. The receptor's source is a man in his sixties with cholangiocarcinoma. The chain has TRBV10-3 and TRBJ2-3, with 15 bases identical to TRBD2. The chain's CDR3 is CAISARTSGRVSTDTQYF. The CDR3 nucleotides are TGTGCCATCAGTGCCAGGACTAGCGGGAGGGTGAGCACAGATACGCAGTATTTT.